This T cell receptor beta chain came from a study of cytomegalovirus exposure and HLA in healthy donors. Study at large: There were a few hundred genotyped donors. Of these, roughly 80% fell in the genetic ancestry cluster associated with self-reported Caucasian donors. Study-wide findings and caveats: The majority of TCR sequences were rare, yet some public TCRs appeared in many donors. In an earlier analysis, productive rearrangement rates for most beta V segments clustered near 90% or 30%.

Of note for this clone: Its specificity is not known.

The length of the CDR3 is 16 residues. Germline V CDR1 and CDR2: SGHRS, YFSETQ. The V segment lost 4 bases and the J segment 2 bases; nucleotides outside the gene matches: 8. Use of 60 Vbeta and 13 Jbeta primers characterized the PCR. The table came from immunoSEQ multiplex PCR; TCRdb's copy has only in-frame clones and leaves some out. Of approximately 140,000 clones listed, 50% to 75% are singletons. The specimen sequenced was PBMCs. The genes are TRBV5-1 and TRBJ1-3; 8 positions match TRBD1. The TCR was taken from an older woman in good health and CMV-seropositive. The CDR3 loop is CASSVRQGLTGNTIYF. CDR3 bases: TGCGCCAGCAGCGTGAGACAGGGGCTAACTGGAAACACCATATATTTT.